This paragraph covers one T cell receptor (beta chain) sequence. This table comes from immunoSEQ multiplex PCR, and its TCRdb copy is limited to in-frame clones, with some not included. The repertoire consists of some 77,000 clones, with 87% occurring once and the leading ten covering over 5%. The data are from a study of PD-L1 blockade in urothelial cancer. Study information: Prior regimens of chemotherapy numbered 0 to 3 per patient. T cells were recovered from blood samples at a median of 141,255.

This clonotype was sampled from a woman between 70 and 85 years old with urothelial cancer. Material: PBMCs, obtained around atezolizumab (anti-PD-L1) treatment.

This chain's CDR3 is CASSSTAGSYNSPLHF. The CDR3 DNA reads TGTGCCAGCAGTTCGACAGCAGGCTCCTATAATTCACCCCTCCACTTT. The chain is built from TRBV6-5 and TRBJ1-6; the D gene is possibly TRBD1 (5 bases). V was shortened by 4 bases and J by 0 bases, with 10 bases between the two germline ends. Looked up from germline, CDR1 is MNHEY and CDR2 is SVGAGI. The CDR3 runs 16 residues.